The T cell receptor (beta chain) described here comes from a study of shared clonotypes between healthy human individuals. CDR1 is MNHEY, CDR2 SMNVEV, per germline (reference sequence). The CDR3 length is 14 residues. V was trimmed by 3 bases and J by 7 bases, leaving 13 bases between them. Clones were read by immunoSEQ multiplex PCR, and TCRdb kept only the in-frame ones, dropping some. The sample records hundreds of thousands of clones, under 80% being singletons. The sequenced material came from memory CD4+ T cells sorted from blood. Subset meaning: CD45RA-negative fraction. The TCR originated in a woman in her twenties or thirties in good health. The chain joins TRBV27 to TRBJ1-5; D not resolved. CDR3 protein: CASSFSGPWQPQHF. The CDR3 bases are TGTGCCAGCAGTTTCTCAGGTCCATGGCAGCCCCAGCATTTT.